This T cell receptor (beta chain) was found in a study of T-cell memory formation after mild COVID-19 (dated by TCRdb to the early 2020s). For the wider study: TCR sequence clusters from the two donors were found to be largely donor specific. In a couple of donors, T-cell clones that expanded and contracted after mild COVID-19 were tracked by sequencing TCRalpha and TCRbeta repertoires over time. Two young, previously healthy adult volunteers, one female and one male, were included in the cohort.

Sequencing was performed on an Illumina NovaSeq 6000. cDNA libraries for TCRalpha and TCRbeta were prepared by 5'RACE using constant-segment primers, with sample barcodes and unique molecular identifiers added. Trizol reagent was used to extract RNA from every sample. The libraries were amplified in two PCR steps, and the second step added a second sample barcode and Illumina TruSeq adapters. Libraries were sequenced on an Illumina NovaSeq with 2 x 150 bp paired-end reads. In the original analysis: Demultiplexing of reads and collapsing into UMI-guided consensus sequences were performed with migec v1.2.7. Using mixcr v2.1.11, UMI consensuses were aligned to TRA and TRB V and J templates and then assembled into clonotypes. A clonotype was counted as expanded or contracted only if both edgeR and NoisET called the change significant, with noise models trained on biological replicates. edgeR calls used a false discovery rate-adjusted p below 0.01 and a log2 fold-change threshold of 1. PCA with hierarchical clustering of max-normalized trajectories of the 1000 most abundant clonotypes was used as exploratory dynamics analysis. Separately sequenced CD4+ and CD8+ repertoires were used to assign the CD4 or CD8 phenotype of responding clones. TCRdb handled the public reads itself, with Q25 trimming in fastp and clone calling in MiXCR, and kept productive beta chains. For every CDR3 protein sequence, its rows merge into one entry that carries the most common genes and DNA. The V and J calls and clone size are TCRdb's, not the authors'. Recorded for this sample are 45,000 to 55,000 distinct CDR3 sequences; approximately 7.6% of them occurred a single time. More than 1.2% of the sample rests with the top ten.

PBMCs were isolated by Ficoll-Paque density gradient centrifugation. This clonotype was found many times. Its antigen remains unidentified. Nothing much larger sits one base from this clone, and base qualities are not available. What the authors observed across the whole study: Some responding clones were detected in pre-infection memory, suggesting pre-existing cross-reactive memory T cells joined the SARS-CoV-2 response. Whether the second-wave clones peaking on day 37 were SARS-CoV-2 specific was not confirmed. Contracting CD4+ clones were found mainly in CM and EM memory subsets, while CD8+ clones were enriched in EMRA. From day 15 to 85, contracting clones showed balanced CD4/CD8 phenotypes, whereas a second wave of clones that expanded from day 15 to 37 leaned towards CD4+. Only a couple of mild cases were covered in the study, and larger cohorts including severe cases with pre-infection samples were considered necessary.

Source material: PBMCs or a T cell subset sorted from them (not recorded which). This sequence was found in a man between 18 and 35 years old who had mild COVID-19 (a few samples of this study predate the infection). The sample titles of this study are shuffled in the database, so cell type and time point are left out; the donor was told from shared clones.

CDR3 region: CASSRRGPDTEAFF. The DNA reads TGTGCCAGCAGCCGCCGGGGGCCGGACACTGAAGCTTTCTTT. The V and J genes are TRBV5-6 and TRBJ1-1, with a weak D call of TRBD1 (6 bases match). Trimming removed 4 bases from V and 3 bases from J, leaving 13 bases between the germline ends. The CDR3 spans 14 residues, from the cysteine through the phenylalanine. Kept here is only the CDR3 DNA, which spans 42 bases and is read in frame from base 1. CDR1 and CDR2 are drawn from the germline V gene: SGHDT, YYEEEE.